The 18 T cell receptor beta chains below were found in one sample sequenced in a study of blood T cell repertoires in COVID-19. Sequencing was performed with immunoSEQ multiplex PCR; in TCRdb, only in-frame clones are kept and a portion is missing. The profile covers 300,000 to 350,000 clones, with about 91% appearing a single time and around 10% taken by the ten largest. Input material: peripheral blood. The receptor set was obtained from a man aged 25 to 40 with COVID-19, enrolled during active disease.

The rearrangement links TRBV21-1 to TRBJ2-1; TRBD2, the D gene given by the table, was not confirmed from the DNA. TRBV21-1 is marked as a pseudogene. CDR3 size: 20 residues. The CDR3 sequence is CASSKASGTSGASSYNEQFF. The CDR3 bases are TGTGCCAGCAGCAAAGCCTCCGGGACTAGCGGGGCGAGCTCCTACAATGAGCAGTTCTTC.

The rearrangement uses TRBV15 and TRBJ1-1; tentatively, D is TRBD1 (5 bases). Germline assignment: CDR1 LNHNV and CDR2 YYDKDF (reference sequence). V lost 0 bases and J lost 5, with 10 bases in between. This CDR3 is 14 amino acids long. The CDR3 nucleotides are TGTGCCACCAGCAGAGATAATCGGGGGACTGAAGCTTTCTTT. It is translated as CATSRDNRGTEAFF. Supplemented by reference TRBV15 and TRBJ1-1, the full variable domain reads DAMVIQNPRYQVTQFGKPVTLSCSQTLNHNVMYWYQQKSSQAPKLLFHYYDKDFNNEADTPDNFQSRRPNTSFCFLDIRSPGLGDTAMYLCATSRDNRGTEAFFGQGTRLTVV.

The rearrangement uses TRBV27 and TRBJ2-6; 10 bases agree with TRBD1. This CDR3 has 15 residues. V lost 6 bases to trimming and J lost 4 bases; unmatched junction nucleotides: 3. The germline V gene encodes CDR1 MNHEY and CDR2 SMNVEV (reference sequence). CDR3 residues: CASSGTGVGANVLTF. The CDR3 DNA reads TGTGCCAGCAGCGGGACAGGGGTAGGGGCCAACGTCCTGACTTTC. The entire variable domain, with the rest obtained from reference TRBV27 and TRBJ2-6, is as follows: EAQVTQNPRYLITVTGKKLTVTCSQNMNHEYMSWYRQDPGLGLRQIYYSMNVEVTDKGDVPEGYKVSRKEKRNFPLILESPSPNQTSLYFCASSGTGVGANVLTFGAGSRLTVL.

V and J are TRBV5-1 and TRBJ1-1, with unresolved D. The CDR3 is made up of 14 amino acids. Trimming removed 1 base from V and 0 bases from J, with 7 bases in between. Looked up from germline, CDR1 is SGHRS and CDR2 is YFSETQ. In nucleotides, the CDR3 is TGCGCCAGCAGCTTGCTAACGGTGAACACTGAAGCTTTCTTT. Translating gives CASSLLTVNTEAFF.

The V gene is TRBV6-5, the J gene TRBJ1-4; TRBD1 matches at 9 bases. The CDR3 is made up of 15 amino acids. CDR1 is MNHEY and CDR2 is SVGAGI in the germline V gene. V trimming: 4 bases; J trimming: 8 bases; junction bases outside the gene matches: 8. The DNA of the CDR3 is TGTGCCAGCAGTTCCACGGGACAGGGAGGGGAAAAACTGTTTTTT. Amino acids: CASSSTGQGGEKLFF.

The V gene is TRBV11-1, the J gene TRBJ1-5; no definite D call. The germline V gene has CDR1 SGHAT and CDR2 FQDESV (reference sequence). Trimming took 4 bases from V and 6 from J, leaving 10 bases between them. The CDR3 runs to 13 residues. The CDR3 DNA reads TGTGCCAGCAGCTCGGCCCTAGGTCAGCCCCAGCATTTT. It is translated as CASSSALGQPQHF.

The CDR3, as DNA: TGCGCCAGCAGCTCGGGGGACAGGGGCTATGGCTACACCTTC. Amino acids: CASSSGDRGYGYTF. The chain couples TRBV5-1 to TRBJ1-2, with 10 bases lining up with TRBD1. V shed 3 bases and J 4 bases; nucleotides not matched to a gene: 3. Germline lookup yields CDR1 SGHRS and CDR2 YFSETQ. The CDR3 is 14 residues long.

The chain carries TRBV2 and TRBJ2-3; D might be TRBD1 (5 bases). The CDR3 is made up of 13 amino acids. Trimming left V 7 bases short and J 1 base short, with 9 bases between. Germline-derived CDR1 and CDR2 are SNHLY and FYNNEI. DNA for the CDR3: TGTGCCAGCATGGAGACAGGCACAGATACGCAGTATTTT. It translates to CASMETGTDTQYF.

The chain links TRBV27 to TRBJ1-1; D is unresolved. Trimming shortened V by 3 bases and J by 0 bases, and 5 bases separated the two germline ends. The CDR3 totals 13 residues. Germline CDR1 MNHEY, CDR2 SMNVEV (reference sequence). Here the CDR3 reads CASSFQLNTEAFF. The DNA for the CDR3 is TGTGCCAGCAGTTTTCAGTTGAACACTGAAGCTTTCTTT.

The rearrangement joins TRBV5-1 to TRBJ2-1; 9 nucleotides match TRBD2. CDR1 is SGHRS and CDR2 is YFSETQ in the germline V gene. With 0 bases clipped from V and 6 bases from J, the junction kept 10 bases outside the gene matches. The CDR3 is 17 residues long. CDR3 sequence (DNA): TGCGCCAGCAGCTTGGTGGCTAGCGGGACCCTGGCCAATGAGCAGTTCTTC. It codes for CASSLVASGTLANEQFF.

The chain recombines TRBV19 with TRBJ2-1; a possible D gene is TRBD1 (5 bases). The CDR3 loop spans 11 amino acids. V was pared by 5 bases and J by 12 bases, with 11 bases between. Germline CDR1 is LNHDA and CDR2 is SQIVND (reference sequence). The CDR3 DNA reads as TGTGCCAGTAGTCCAGGGAAAGGGCAGTTCTTC. Protein product: CASSPGKGQFF. The full variable domain, rest sourced from reference TRBV19 and TRBJ2-1, is DGGITQSPKYLFRKEGQNVTLSCEQNLNHDAMYWYRQDPGQGLRLIYYSQIVNDFQKGDIAEGYSVSREKKESFPLTVTSAQKNPTAFYLCASSPGKGQFFGPGTRLTVL.

The CDR3 region is CASSTTGFSGANVLTF. CDR3 in DNA: TGTGCCAGTAGTACGACAGGATTCTCTGGGGCCAACGTCCTGACTTTC. The chain carries TRBV19 and TRBJ2-6; D perhaps matches TRBD1 (6 bases). The CDR3 runs to 16 residues. V lost 4 bases, J lost 0 bases, and 10 bases lay in between. In germline, CDR1 is LNHDA, CDR2 SQIVND (reference sequence).

This rearrangement joins TRBV19 to TRBJ2-1; TRBD2 matches 7 bases. V lost 7 bases and J lost 4; bases outside the gene matches: 7. In germline, CDR1 is LNHDA, CDR2 SQIVND (reference sequence). This CDR3 comprises 14 residues. CDR3 bases: TGTGCCAGTAATCAGGGACTACTTTACAATGAGCAGTTCTTC. It translates to CASNQGLLYNEQFF.

The rearrangement links TRBV7-9 to TRBJ1-2, with unresolved D. The CDR3 is 15 residues long. Germline lookup yields CDR1 SEHNR and CDR2 FQNEAQ (reference sequence). Trimming shortened V by 2 bases and J by 3 bases, and 13 bases separated the two germline ends. CDR3 sequence: CASSLSGLADYGYTF. CDR3 nucleotides: TGTGCCAGCAGCTTATCCGGACTTGCGGACTATGGCTACACCTTC.

This clone was seen a single time. This sequence joins TRBV5-4 and TRBJ2-5; a possible D gene is TRBD2 (6 bases). V was trimmed by 0 bases and J by 1 base, leaving 10 bases between them. Germline V gives CDR1 SGHNT, CDR2 YYREEE (reference sequence). This CDR3 has 15 residues. CDR3 in DNA: TGTGCCAGCAGCTTGGGTCAGCGGGCCCAAGAGACCCAGTACTTC. Its translation: CASSLGQRAQETQYF.

This chain uses TRBV19 with TRBJ2-1; 13 bases line up with TRBD2. The CDR3 has 17 amino acids. The trim removed 5 bases at V and 8 bases at J, leaving 12 bases unmatched. Germline CDR1 and CDR2: LNHDA and SQIVND (reference sequence). In DNA form, the CDR3 reads TGTGCCAGTAGTCAGGCTCGGACTAGCGGGAGTCGGGATGAGCAGTTCTTC. This translates into CASSQARTSGSRDEQFF.

The rearrangement links TRBV28 to TRBJ2-1; 11 bases fit TRBD2. V lost 5 bases to trimming and J lost 5 bases; unmatched junction nucleotides: 8. Germline-derived CDR1 and CDR2 are MDHEN and SYDVKM. This CDR3 is 16 amino acids long. CDR3 protein: CASSGGSSGRNNEQFF. In DNA form, the CDR3 reads TGTGCCAGCAGTGGGGGGTCTAGCGGGAGGAACAATGAGCAGTTCTTC.

The rearrangement links TRBV4-3 to TRBJ2-1; 7 bases line up with TRBD2. CDR1 and CDR2 (germline): LGHNA, YSLEER. This CDR3 is 16 amino acids long. V shed 0 bases, J shed 2 bases, and the junction held 4 bases outside the gene matches. CDR3 sequence (DNA): TGCGCCAGCAGCCAAGAGAGCGGGAAAGCCTACAATGAGCAGTTCTTC. Its protein is CASSQESGKAYNEQFF.